This T cell receptor (beta chain) is from a study of blood T cell repertoires in COVID-19. Study overall: T cells, B-cell-depleted T cells, or PBMCs provided the cDNA or gDNA that served as material.

The CDR3 covers 13 residues. The germline V gene encodes CDR1 LNHDA and CDR2 SQIVND (reference sequence). The V and J ends lost 7 bases and 7 bases, in that order; junction bases with no gene match: 6. Sequencing used immunoSEQ multiplex PCR; TCRdb keeps in-frame clones, though not all of them. The sample lists 350,000 or so clones, 65% to 90% occurring once. The sequence was collected from a middle-aged woman with acute COVID-19. V and J are TRBV19 and TRBJ1-4; 7 nucleotides agree with TRBD1. Sequencing was done on a sample of PBMCs or T cells enriched from blood (not recorded which). CDR3 amino acids: CASTPGGSEKLFF. In DNA form, the CDR3 reads TGTGCCAGTACCCCAGGGGGAAGTGAAAAACTGTTTTTT.